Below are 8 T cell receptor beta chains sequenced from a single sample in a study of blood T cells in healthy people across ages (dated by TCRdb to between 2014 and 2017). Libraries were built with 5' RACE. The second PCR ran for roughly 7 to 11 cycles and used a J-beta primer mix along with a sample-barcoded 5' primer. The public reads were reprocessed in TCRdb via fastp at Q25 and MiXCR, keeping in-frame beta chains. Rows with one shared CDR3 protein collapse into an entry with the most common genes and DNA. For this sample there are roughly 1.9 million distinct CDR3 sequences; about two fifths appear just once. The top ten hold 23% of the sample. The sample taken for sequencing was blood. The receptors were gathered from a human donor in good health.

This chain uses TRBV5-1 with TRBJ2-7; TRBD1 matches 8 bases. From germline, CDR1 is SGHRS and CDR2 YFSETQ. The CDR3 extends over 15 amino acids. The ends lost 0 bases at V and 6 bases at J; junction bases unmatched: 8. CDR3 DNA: TGCGCCAGCAGCTTGGAGGACAGGGAGATTGGCGAGCAGTACTTC. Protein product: CASSLEDREIGEQYF.

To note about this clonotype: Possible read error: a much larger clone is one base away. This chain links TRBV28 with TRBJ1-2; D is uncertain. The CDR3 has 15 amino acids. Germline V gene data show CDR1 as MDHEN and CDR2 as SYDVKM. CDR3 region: CASSYLSIGDYGHTF. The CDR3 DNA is TGTGCCAGCAGTTACCTCTCTATTGGAGACTATGGCCACACCTTC.

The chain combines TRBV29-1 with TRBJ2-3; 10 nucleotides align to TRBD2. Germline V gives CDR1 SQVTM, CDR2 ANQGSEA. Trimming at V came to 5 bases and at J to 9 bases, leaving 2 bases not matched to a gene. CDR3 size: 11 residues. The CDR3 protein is CSVPAGGTQYF. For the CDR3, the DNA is TGCAGCGTTCCAGCGGGGGGGACGCAGTATTTT.

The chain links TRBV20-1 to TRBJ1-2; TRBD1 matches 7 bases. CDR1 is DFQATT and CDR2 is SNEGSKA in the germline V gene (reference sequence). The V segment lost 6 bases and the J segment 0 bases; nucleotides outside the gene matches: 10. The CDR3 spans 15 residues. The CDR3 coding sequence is TGCAGTGCCGCGGACAGGCATCAAGCTAACTATGGCTACACCTTC. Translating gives CSAADRHQANYGYTF.

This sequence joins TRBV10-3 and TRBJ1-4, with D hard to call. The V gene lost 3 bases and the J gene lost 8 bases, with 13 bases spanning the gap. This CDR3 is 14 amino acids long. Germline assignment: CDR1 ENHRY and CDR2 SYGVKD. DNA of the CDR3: TGTGCCATCAGTGAAGACCTACTGGGCGAAAAACTGTTTTTT. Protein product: CAISEDLLGEKLFF.

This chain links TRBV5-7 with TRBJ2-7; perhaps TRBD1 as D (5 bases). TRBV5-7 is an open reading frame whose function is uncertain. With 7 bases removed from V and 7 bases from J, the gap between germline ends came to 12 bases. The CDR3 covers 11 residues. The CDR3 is CASFAGPEQYF. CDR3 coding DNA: TGTGCCAGCTTTGCAGGGCCTGAGCAGTACTTC.

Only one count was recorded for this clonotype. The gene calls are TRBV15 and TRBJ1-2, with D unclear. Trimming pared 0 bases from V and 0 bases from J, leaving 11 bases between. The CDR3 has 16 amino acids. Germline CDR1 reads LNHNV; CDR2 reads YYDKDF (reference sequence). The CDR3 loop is CATSRDGPQTNYGYTF. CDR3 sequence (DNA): TGTGCCACCAGCAGAGATGGTCCACAGACTAACTATGGCTACACCTTC.

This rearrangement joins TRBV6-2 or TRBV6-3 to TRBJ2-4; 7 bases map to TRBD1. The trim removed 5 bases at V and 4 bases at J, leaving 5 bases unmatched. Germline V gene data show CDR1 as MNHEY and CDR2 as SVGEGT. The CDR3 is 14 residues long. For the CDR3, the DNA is TGTGCCAGCAGTGATTTGACAGGGAAAAACATTCAGTACTTC. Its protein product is CASSDLTGKNIQYF.